This T cell receptor (beta chain) was recovered during a study of shared clonotypes between healthy human individuals. Authors' data handling: Filtering differed since immunoSEQ provided only junctions, with no quality scores. The assay was immunoSEQ multiplex PCR, and TCRdb's table has in-frame clones only and misses some. D and trimming come from the DNA, and the V and J calls and clone size come from that table. Among some 680,000 clones listed, 60% to 75% were seen once. Study-level findings and limits: Sampling used blood alone; tissue repertoires probably differ.

Germline values: CDR1 MRHNA, CDR2 SNTAGT. The ends were cut back, 5 bases at V and 4 bases at J, with 20 bases in the middle. The CDR3 is 17 residues long. Donors included only healthy HIV-negative adults lacking recent acute infections or vaccinations. This clone has more than one count but fewer than ten. Its antigen is not known. The gene calls are TRBV6-4 and TRBJ2-2, with D perhaps given as TRBD1 or TRBD2 (5 bases each). The sequenced material came from memory CD4+ T cells sorted from blood. Stated subset: CD45RA-negative fraction. This receptor was taken from a woman aged 25 to 39 in good health. CDR3 sequence reads: CASSTLSGRGATGELFF. Written as DNA, the CDR3 is TGTGCCAGCAGTACTTTGAGCGGAAGAGGGGCCACCGGGGAGCTGTTTTTT.